Below, 17 T cell receptor beta chains from the same sample are listed, as sequenced in a study of blood T cells in healthy people across ages. Through a sample-barcoded 5' primer and a J-beta primer mix, a second PCR was run for 7 to 11 cycles. TCRdb analysed the 5' RACE reads with MiXCR anew, one entry per CDR3 protein. Seen here are some 1.4 million distinct CDR3 sequences, 42% observed once, and the top ten hold approximately 7.9%. The sequencing sample was made of blood. The receptors derive from a woman aged 18-29 years in good health.

A few counts support this clonotype. The rearrangement joins TRBV6-5 to TRBJ2-3, with D maybe TRBD2 (5 bases). The CDR3 contains 12 residues. CDR1 is MNHEY, CDR2 SVGAGI, per germline. Trimming removed 5 bases from V and 6 bases from J, with 9 bases in between. CDR3 in DNA: TGTGCCAGCAGTCAAAAGCGGGATACGCAGTATTTT. As protein: CASSQKRDTQYF.

The chain uses TRBV12-3 or TRBV12-4 and TRBJ2-7; D call uncertain. With 6 bases removed from V and 4 bases from J, the gap between germline ends came to 16 bases. The CDR3 runs to 14 residues. CDR3 residues: CASRARGEGYEQYF. The CDR3 DNA is TGTGCCAGCAGAGCCAGAGGTGAAGGGTACGAGCAGTACTTC.

Worth noting for this clonotype: Being one base from a much bigger clone, this may be a read error. This chain links TRBV7-2 with TRBJ2-7; 7 bases line up with TRBD1. This CDR3 is built from 16 residues. Germline CDR1 reads SGHTA; CDR2 reads FQGNSA. Trimming took 5 bases from V and 5 from J; bases not matched to a gene: 15. CDR3 DNA sequence: TGTGCCAGCAGCCCCTACCGGGACAGAATAACCCACGAGCAGTACTTC. This translates into CASSPYRDRITHEQYF.

This clonotype has more than one count but fewer than ten. The gene calls are TRBV6-1 and TRBJ1-2; D remains ambiguous. The CDR3 runs to 13 residues. V gave up 8 bases and J gave up 8 bases, with 18 bases separating them. From germline, CDR1 is MNHNS and CDR2 SASEGT. DNA of the CDR3: TGTGCCAGCTGCGAAGTATTTCTTAAGGGCTACACCTTC. It codes for CASCEVFLKGYTF.

This chain connects TRBV12-3 or TRBV12-4 to TRBJ2-7; D is unresolved. This CDR3 is 13 amino acids long. Trimming took 3 bases from V and 9 from J, leaving 15 bases between them. The chain's CDR3 is CASSFSLLIGQYF. For the CDR3, the DNA is TGTGCCAGCAGTTTCAGCCTTTTAATTGGGCAGTACTTC.

There are a few counts of this clonotype. The V gene is TRBV7-6, the J gene TRBJ1-1; possibly TRBD1 for D (6 bases). The germline gives CDR1 SGHVS, CDR2 FNYEAQ. The CDR3 runs 14 residues. The V end was cut by 5 bases, the J end by 0 bases, with 10 bases between. In DNA form, the CDR3 reads TGTGCCAGCAGCCAAGGGGGGATGAACACTGAAGCTTTCTTT. It translates to CASSQGGMNTEAFF.

In the case of this clonotype: A much larger clone lies a single base off, so this may be a read error. J is TRBJ2-1 and V is TRBV6-1, with TRBD2 matching 8 bases. This CDR3 has 16 amino acids. V shed 6 bases, J shed 11 bases, and the junction held 18 bases outside the gene matches. Germline CDR1 MNHNS, CDR2 SASEGT. The CDR3 DNA is TGTGCCAGCAGAGTTGGGATAGGTAGCGGGGATAATAAGCAGTTCTTC. It is translated as CASRVGIGSGDNKQFF.

This chain uses TRBV9 with TRBJ2-3; D possibly matches TRBD1 or TRBD2 (5 bases each). Germline V gives CDR1 SGDLS, CDR2 YYNGEE. V was pared by 0 bases and J by 5 bases, with 13 bases between. The CDR3 extends over 15 amino acids. The CDR3, as DNA: TGTGCCAGCAGCGTAGTGGGGACCTCCGGAGATACGCAGTATTTT. Residues: CASSVVGTSGDTQYF.

This clonotype was seen a few times. The chain employs TRBV7-2 and TRBJ2-3; 10 nucleotides align to TRBD2. Germline V gene data show CDR1 as SGHTA and CDR2 as FQGNSA. The CDR3 consists of 14 residues. V was clipped by 4 bases and J by 8 bases; unmatched bases: 6. The CDR3 DNA reads TGTGCCAGCAGCTCTAGCGGGAGCGGCAGTACGCAGTATTTT. This encodes CASSSSGSGSTQYF.

The V and J genes are TRBV20-1 and TRBJ1-2, with a tentative D call TRBD1 (6 bases). Germline values: CDR1 DFQATT, CDR2 SNEGSKA (reference sequence). Trimming removed 6 bases at V and 0 bases at J, with 17 bases between. This CDR3 comprises 15 residues. CDR3 sequence (DNA): TGCAGTGCAACAGGGTCGTCGGGCTCTAACTATGGCTACACCTTC. This sequence encodes CSATGSSGSNYGYTF.

The chain links TRBV6-1 to TRBJ1-3, with no clear D. Trimming took off 8 bases at V and 0 bases at J, with 14 bases between the two ends. Germline V gene lookup returns CDR1 MNHNS and CDR2 SASEGT. CDR3 length: 15 amino acids. This CDR3 reads CASDQVMGSGNTIYF. CDR3 DNA: TGTGCCAGCGATCAGGTCATGGGCTCTGGAAACACCATATATTTT.

To note about this clonotype: A much larger clone differs by one base, so this may be a read error. The chain carries TRBV15 and TRBJ2-1; 10 positions agree with TRBD2. The J call is in doubt because the DNA end fits TRBJ2-7 better. The CDR3 totals 16 residues. In germline, CDR1 is LNHNV, CDR2 YYDKDF (reference sequence). The CDR3 DNA reads TGTGCCACCAGCAGAGATCAGCGGGGGGGCTACAATGAGCAGTACTTC. It encodes CATSRDQRGGYNEQYF.

The J gene is TRBJ2-7, the V gene TRBV6-2 or TRBV6-3; 7 positions match TRBD2. The CDR3 extends over 14 amino acids. Germline CDR1 is MNHEY and CDR2 is SVGEGT. The ends lost 5 bases at V and 2 bases at J; junction bases unmatched: 6. CDR3 loop: CASSVGSGAYEQYF. CDR3 DNA: TGTGCCAGCAGTGTGGGGAGCGGGGCCTACGAGCAGTACTTC.

The chain has TRBV21-1 and TRBJ1-1. TRBV21-1 is marked as a pseudogene. This CDR3 spans 15 amino acids. CDR3 residues: CASSNFPKVNTEAFF. Written as DNA, the CDR3 is TGTGCCAGCAGCAACTTTCCCAAAGTGAACACTGAAGCTTTCTTT.

On this clonotype itself: This may stem from a read error, because a much larger clone lies one nucleotide away. V and J are TRBV21-1 and TRBJ1-2. TRBV21-1 is listed as a pseudogene. This CDR3 comprises 12 residues. CDR3 nucleotide sequence: TGTGCCAGCAGTCGGGTTTACTGTGGCTACACCTTC. Protein product: CASSRVYCGYTF.

This clonotype was seen only a few times. This sequence joins TRBV20-1 and TRBJ2-1; either TRBD1 or TRBD2 may supply D (7 bases each). The CDR3 is 14 amino acids. With 6 bases removed from V and 8 bases from J, the gap between germline ends came to 20 bases. Germline V gene data show CDR1 as DFQATT and CDR2 as SNEGSKA (reference sequence). The CDR3 region is CSAGQGGAFYEQFF. The DNA for the CDR3 is TGCAGTGCAGGCCAGGGGGGGGCCTTTTATGAGCAGTTCTTC.

This rearrangement joins TRBV9 to TRBJ2-1; unclear D gene. The CDR3 is 11 amino acids. V lost 3 bases, J lost 8 bases, and 6 bases lay in between. In germline, CDR1 is SGDLS, CDR2 YYNGEE. In DNA, the CDR3 is TGTGCCAGCAGCGGGTTTTATGAGCAGTTCTTC. Protein sequence: CASSGFYEQFF.